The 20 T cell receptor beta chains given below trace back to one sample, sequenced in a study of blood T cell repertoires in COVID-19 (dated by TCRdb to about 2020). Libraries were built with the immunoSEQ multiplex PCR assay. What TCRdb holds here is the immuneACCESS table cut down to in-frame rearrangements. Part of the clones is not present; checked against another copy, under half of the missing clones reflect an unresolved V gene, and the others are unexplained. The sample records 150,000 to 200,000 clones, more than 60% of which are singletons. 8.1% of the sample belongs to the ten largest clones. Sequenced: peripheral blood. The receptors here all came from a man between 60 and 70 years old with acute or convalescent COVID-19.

CDR3 nucleotides: TGTGCCAGCAGTGAGCCGGGACAGGTTGGCACCGGGGAGCTGTTTTTT. It translates to CASSEPGQVGTGELFF. The chain employs TRBV25-1 and TRBJ2-2; the match to TRBD1 covers 8 bases. The J segment lost 4 bases and the V segment lost 3 bases, leaving 7 bases of the junction unmatched. This CDR3 region has 16 residues. The germline gives CDR1 MGHDK, CDR2 SYGVNS.

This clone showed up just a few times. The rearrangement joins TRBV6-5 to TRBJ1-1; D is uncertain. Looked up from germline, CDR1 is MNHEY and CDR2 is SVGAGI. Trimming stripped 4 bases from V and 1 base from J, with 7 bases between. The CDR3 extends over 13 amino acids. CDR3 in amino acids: CASSWEENTEAFF. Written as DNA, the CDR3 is TGTGCCAGCAGTTGGGAGGAGAACACTGAAGCTTTCTTT.

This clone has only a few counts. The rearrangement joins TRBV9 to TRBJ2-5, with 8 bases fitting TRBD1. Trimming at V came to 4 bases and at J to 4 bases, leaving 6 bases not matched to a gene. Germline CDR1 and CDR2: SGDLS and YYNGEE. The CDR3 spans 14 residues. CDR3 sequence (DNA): TGTGCCAGCAGCATGGCAGGGGGCGCAGAGACCCAGTACTTC. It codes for CASSMAGGAETQYF.

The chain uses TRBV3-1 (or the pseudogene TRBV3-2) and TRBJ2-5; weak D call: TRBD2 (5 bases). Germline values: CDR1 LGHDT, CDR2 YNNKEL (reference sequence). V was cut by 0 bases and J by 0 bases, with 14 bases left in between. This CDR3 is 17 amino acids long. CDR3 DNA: TGTGCCAGCAGCCAAGAGGGTCAGCGGATGTACCAAGAGACCCAGTACTTC. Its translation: CASSQEGQRMYQETQYF.

The CDR3 DNA follows: TGTGCCACGTGGGATAGTAGGACAGGGGGCTACGAGCAGTACTTC. This gives the protein CATWDSRTGGYEQYF. The chain carries TRBV15 and TRBJ2-7, with 10 bases fitting TRBD1. Germline-derived CDR1 and CDR2 are LNHNV and YYDKDF (reference sequence). The CDR3 has 15 amino acids. The trim removed 9 bases at V and 3 bases at J, leaving 11 bases unmatched.

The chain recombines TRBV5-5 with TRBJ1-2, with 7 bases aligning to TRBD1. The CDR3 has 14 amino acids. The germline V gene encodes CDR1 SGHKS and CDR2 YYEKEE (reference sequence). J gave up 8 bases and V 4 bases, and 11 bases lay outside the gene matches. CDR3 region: CASSTSLTGRGYTF. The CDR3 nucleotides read TGTGCCAGCAGCACGTCCTTGACAGGGAGAGGCTACACCTTC.

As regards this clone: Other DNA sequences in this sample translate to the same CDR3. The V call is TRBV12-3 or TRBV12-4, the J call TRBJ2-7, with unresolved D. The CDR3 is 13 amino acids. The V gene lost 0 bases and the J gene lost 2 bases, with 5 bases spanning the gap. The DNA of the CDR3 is TGTGCCAGCAGTTTAGCGGGCCCCTACGAGCAGTACTTC. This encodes CASSLAGPYEQYF.

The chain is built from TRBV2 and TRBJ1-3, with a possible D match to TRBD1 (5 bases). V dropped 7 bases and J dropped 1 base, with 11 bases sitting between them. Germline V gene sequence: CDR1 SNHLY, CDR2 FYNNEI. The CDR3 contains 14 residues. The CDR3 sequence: CASKGGVSGNTIYF. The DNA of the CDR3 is TGTGCCAGCAAAGGAGGGGTTTCTGGAAACACCATATATTTT.

The CDR3 reads CAWADKQGITEAFF. In DNA form, the CDR3 reads TGTGCCTGGGCCGATAAACAGGGAATCACTGAAGCTTTCTTT. The chain uses TRBV30 and TRBJ1-1, with D maybe TRBD1 (6 bases). The CDR3 extends over 14 amino acids. With 5 bases removed from V and 4 bases from J, the gap between germline ends came to 17 bases. In germline, CDR1 is GTSNPN, CDR2 SVGIG (reference sequence).

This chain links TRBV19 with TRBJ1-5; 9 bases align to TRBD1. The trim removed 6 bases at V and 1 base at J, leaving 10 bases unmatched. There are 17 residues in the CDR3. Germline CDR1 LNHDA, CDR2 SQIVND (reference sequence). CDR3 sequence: CASRRETGGRSNQPQHF. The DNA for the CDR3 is TGTGCCAGTAGAAGGGAGACAGGGGGTAGAAGCAATCAGCCCCAGCATTTT.

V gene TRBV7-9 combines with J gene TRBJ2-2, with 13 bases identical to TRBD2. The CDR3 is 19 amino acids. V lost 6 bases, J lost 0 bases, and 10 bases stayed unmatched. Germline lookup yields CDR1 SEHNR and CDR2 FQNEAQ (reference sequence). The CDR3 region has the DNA TGTGCCAGCAGTGATACCGGGACTAGCGGGAACACGAACACCGGGGAGCTGTTTTTT. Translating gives CASSDTGTSGNTNTGELFF.

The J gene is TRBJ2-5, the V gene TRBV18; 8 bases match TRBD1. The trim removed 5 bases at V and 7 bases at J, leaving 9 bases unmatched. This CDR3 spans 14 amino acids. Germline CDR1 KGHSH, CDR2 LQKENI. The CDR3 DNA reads TGTGCCAGCTCATCAACAGGGGGAAAGGTGACCCAGTACTTC. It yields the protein CASSSTGGKVTQYF.

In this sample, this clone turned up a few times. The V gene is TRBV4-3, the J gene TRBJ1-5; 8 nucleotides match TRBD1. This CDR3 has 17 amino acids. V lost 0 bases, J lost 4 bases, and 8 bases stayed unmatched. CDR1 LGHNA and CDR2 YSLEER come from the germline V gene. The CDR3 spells CASSQDYWTGRNQPQHF. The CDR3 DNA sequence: TGCGCCAGCAGCCAAGACTATTGGACAGGGAGAAATCAGCCCCAGCATTTT.

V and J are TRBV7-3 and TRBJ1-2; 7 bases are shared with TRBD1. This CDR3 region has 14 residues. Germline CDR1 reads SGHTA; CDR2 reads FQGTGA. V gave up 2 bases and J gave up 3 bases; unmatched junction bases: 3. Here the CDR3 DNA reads TGTGCCAGCAGCTTAGGGCAGGGGGACTATGGCTACACCTTC. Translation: CASSLGQGDYGYTF.

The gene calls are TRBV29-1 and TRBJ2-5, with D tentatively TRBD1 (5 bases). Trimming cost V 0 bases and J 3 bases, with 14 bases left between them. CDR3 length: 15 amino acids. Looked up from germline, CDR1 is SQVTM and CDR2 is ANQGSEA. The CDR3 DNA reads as TGCAGCGTTGAAGATCCGATCCAAGGGGAAGAGACCCAGTACTTC. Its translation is CSVEDPIQGEETQYF.

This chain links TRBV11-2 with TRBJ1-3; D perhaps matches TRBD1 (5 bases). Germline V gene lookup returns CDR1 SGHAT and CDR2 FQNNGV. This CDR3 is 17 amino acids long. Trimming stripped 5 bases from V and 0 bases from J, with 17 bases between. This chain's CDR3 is CASSHYPGHNSGNTIYF. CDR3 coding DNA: TGTGCCAGCAGCCACTATCCAGGACATAACTCTGGAAACACCATATATTTT.

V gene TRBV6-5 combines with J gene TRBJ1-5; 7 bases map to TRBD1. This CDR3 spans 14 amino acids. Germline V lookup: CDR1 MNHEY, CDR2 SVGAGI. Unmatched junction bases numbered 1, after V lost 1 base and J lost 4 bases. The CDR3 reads CASSYWGQNQPQHF. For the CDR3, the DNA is TGTGCCAGCAGTTACTGGGGACAGAATCAGCCCCAGCATTTT.

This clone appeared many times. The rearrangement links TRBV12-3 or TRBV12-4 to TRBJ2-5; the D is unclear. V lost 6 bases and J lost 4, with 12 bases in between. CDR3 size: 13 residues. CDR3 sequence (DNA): TGTGCCAGCAGCCCTGCCCCAGGAGAGACCCAGTACTTC. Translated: CASSPAPGETQYF.

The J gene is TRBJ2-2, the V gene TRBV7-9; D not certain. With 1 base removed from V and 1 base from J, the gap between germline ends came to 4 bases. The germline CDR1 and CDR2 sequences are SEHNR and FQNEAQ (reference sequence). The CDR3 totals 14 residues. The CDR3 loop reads CASSLGRNTGELFF. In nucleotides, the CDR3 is TGTGCCAGCAGCTTAGGCAGGAACACCGGGGAGCTGTTTTTT.

The CDR3: CASSRLKGSGMNTEAFF. The CDR3 coding sequence is TGTGCCAGCAGCCGCCTGAAGGGCTCGGGAATGAACACTGAAGCTTTCTTT. V is TRBV27 and J is TRBJ1-1; D not certain. CDR3 length: 17 amino acids. Germline V gene sequence: CDR1 MNHEY, CDR2 SMNVEV (reference sequence). Trimming cost V 6 bases and J 0 bases, with 20 bases left between them.